The entry below describes one T cell receptor (beta chain). The target antigen is unknown. Its ends do not fully match the called genes, so a read error is possible. The data stem from a study of cytomegalovirus exposure and HLA in healthy donors. Study-wide findings and caveats: Specificity for CMV antigens was confirmed in vitro for a few of the CMV-associated chains.

In the PCR, 60 Vbeta and 13 Jbeta primers were used. Sequencing was performed with immunoSEQ multiplex PCR; in TCRdb, only in-frame clones are kept and a portion is missing. The sample consists of over 80,000 clones, 65% to 80% of them appearing once. Germline loops: CDR1 SEHNR, CDR2 FQNEAQ (reference sequence). The CDR3 runs 12 residues. This chain joins TRBV7-9 and TRBJ1-1; D call uncertain. Sequencing input: PBMCs. This clonotype was obtained from a woman between 18 and 30 years old in good health and CMV-seropositive. The CDR3 DNA reads as TGTTCCAGCAGCTTATCAGCACGGGAGCTTTTCTTT. It specifies CSSSLSARELFF.